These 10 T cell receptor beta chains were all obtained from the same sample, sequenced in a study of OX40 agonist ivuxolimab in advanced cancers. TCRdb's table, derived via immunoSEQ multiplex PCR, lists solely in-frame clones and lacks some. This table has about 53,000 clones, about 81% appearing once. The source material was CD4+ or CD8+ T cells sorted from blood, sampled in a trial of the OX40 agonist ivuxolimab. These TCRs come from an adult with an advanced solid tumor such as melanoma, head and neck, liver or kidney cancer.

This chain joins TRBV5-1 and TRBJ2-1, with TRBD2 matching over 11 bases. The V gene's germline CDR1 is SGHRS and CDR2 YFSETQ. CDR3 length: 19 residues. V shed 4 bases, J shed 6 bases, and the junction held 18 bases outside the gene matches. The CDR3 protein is CASSQQFSGRASATNEQFF. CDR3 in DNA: TGCGCCAGCAGCCAGCAATTTAGCGGGAGGGCCTCGGCCACCAATGAGCAGTTCTTC.

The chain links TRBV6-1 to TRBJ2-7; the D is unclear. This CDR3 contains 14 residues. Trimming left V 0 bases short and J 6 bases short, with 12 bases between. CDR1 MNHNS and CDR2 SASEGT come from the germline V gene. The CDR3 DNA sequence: TGTGCCAGCAGTGAAGCAAGGCATCTGGGCGAGCAGTACTTC. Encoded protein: CASSEARHLGEQYF.

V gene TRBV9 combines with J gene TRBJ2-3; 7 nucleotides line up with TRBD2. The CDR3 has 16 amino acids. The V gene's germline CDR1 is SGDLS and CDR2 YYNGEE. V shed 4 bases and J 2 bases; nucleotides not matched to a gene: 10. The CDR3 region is CASSPGGAGYTDTQYF. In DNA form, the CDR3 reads TGTGCCAGCAGCCCCGGGGGAGCGGGGTACACAGATACGCAGTATTTT.

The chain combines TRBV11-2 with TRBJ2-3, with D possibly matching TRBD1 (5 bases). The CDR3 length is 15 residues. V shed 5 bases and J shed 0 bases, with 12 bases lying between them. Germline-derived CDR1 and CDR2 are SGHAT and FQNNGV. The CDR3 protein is CASSIRQLSTDTQYF. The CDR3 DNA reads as TGTGCCAGCAGCATCCGACAGCTTAGCACAGATACGCAGTATTTT.

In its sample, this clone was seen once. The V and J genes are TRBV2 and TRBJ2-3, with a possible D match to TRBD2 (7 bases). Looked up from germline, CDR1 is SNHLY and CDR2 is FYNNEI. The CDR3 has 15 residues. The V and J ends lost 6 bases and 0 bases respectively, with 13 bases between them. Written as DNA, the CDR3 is TGTGCCAGCAGGGGGGGGCCAATCAGCACAGATACGCAGTATTTT. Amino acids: CASRGGPISTDTQYF.

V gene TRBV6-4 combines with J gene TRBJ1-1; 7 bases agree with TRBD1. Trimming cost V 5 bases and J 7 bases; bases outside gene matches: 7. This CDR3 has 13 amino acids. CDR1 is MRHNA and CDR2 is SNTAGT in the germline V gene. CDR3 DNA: TGTGCCAGCAGTCGGCGGCCAGGGGGTGAAGCTTTCTTT. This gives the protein CASSRRPGGEAFF.

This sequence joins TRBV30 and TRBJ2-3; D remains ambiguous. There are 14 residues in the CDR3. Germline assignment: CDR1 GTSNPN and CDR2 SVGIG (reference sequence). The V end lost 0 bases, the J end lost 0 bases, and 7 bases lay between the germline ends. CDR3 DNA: TGTGCCTGGAGTGTAGCATCTAGCACAGATACGCAGTATTTT. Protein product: CAWSVASSTDTQYF.

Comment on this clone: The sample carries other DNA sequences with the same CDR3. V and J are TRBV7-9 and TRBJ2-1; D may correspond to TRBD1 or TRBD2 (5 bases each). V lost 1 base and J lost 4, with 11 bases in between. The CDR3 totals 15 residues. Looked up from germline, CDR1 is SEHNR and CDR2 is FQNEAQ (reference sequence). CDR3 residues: CASSLVGGSYNEQFF. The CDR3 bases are TGTGCCAGCAGCTTAGTTGGGGGATCTTACAATGAGCAGTTCTTC.

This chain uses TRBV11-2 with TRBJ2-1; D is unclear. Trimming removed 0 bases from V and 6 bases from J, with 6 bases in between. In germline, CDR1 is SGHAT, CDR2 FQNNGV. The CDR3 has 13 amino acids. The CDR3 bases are TGTGCCAGCAGCTTAGACGCTCGCAATGAGCAGTTCTTC. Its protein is CASSLDARNEQFF.

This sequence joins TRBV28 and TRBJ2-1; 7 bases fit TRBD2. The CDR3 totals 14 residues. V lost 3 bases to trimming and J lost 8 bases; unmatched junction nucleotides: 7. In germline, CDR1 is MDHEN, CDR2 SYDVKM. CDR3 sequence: CASSLAGAKDEQFF. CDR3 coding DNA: TGTGCCAGCAGTTTGGCGGGAGCGAAGGATGAGCAGTTCTTC.